This is a list of T cell receptor beta chains from one sample in a study of graft-versus-host responses after intestinal transplantation. Produced via immunoSEQ multiplex PCR; TCRdb's table is partial and in-frame only. This sample carries 30,000 to 40,000 clones, around 94% of them seen once, and the ten largest clones take 0.2% to 0.25%. These TCRs are of unknown antigen specificity. The input for sequencing was unstimulated CD4+ T cells sorted from spleen or lymph node cells, taken before transplant. The source is a human donor who was the organ donor for an intestinal transplant. Both conserved end residues are part of each CDR3. A D gene is named only where the DNA matches it firmly. Where a row states a size, it is once, few, many or the class of an expanded clone; other rows omit it.

TRBV7-9	TRBJ1-2	.	TRBD1	TGTGCCAGCAGCTTAGTCCGGACAGGGACGTATGGCTACACCTTC	CASSLVRTGTYGYTF
TRBV10-3	TRBJ2-7	.	.	TGTGCCATCAGTGAGGGGGGGAAGGGGGCCTACGAGCAGTACTTC	CAISEGGKGAYEQYF
TRBV30	TRBJ2-5	.	TRBD2	TGTGCCTGGAGTATGTCTAGCGGGTTCCAAGAGACCCAGTACTTC	CAWSMSSGFQETQYF
TRBV14	TRBJ2-3	.	.	TGTGCCAGCAGCCACCAAAGAAACTCCCCTAGCACAGATACGCAGTATTTT	CASSHQRNSPSTDTQYF
TRBV6-1	TRBJ2-7	.	TRBD1	TGTGCCAGCAGTGAGAGACAGGGAAGCTCCTACGAGCAGTACTTC	CASSERQGSSYEQYF
TRBV6-1	TRBJ1-1	.	.	TGTGCCAGCAGTGAAAAATTGAACACTGAAGCTTTCTTT	CASSEKLNTEAFF
TRBV19	TRBJ1-2	.	.	TGTGCCAGTAGTAAGGGGTCCTATGGCTACACCTTC	CASSKGSYGYTF
TRBV19	TRBJ1-2	.	TRBD1	TGTGCCAGTAGTAAGGGACAGCAATATGGCTACACCTTC	CASSKGQQYGYTF
TRBV4-3	TRBJ2-7	.	TRBD1	TGCGCCAGCAGCAGAACCGGGACAGGGGCGATGGAGCAGTACTTC	CASSRTGTGAMEQYF
TRBV4-1	TRBJ1-2	.	.	TGCGCCAGCAGCCAAAGGTTAACTAACTATGGCTACACCTTC	CASSQRLTNYGYTF
TRBV6-1	TRBJ1-2	.	TRBD1	TGTGCCAGCAGCGACAGGGTCGACTATGGCTACACCTTC	CASSDRVDYGYTF
TRBV30	TRBJ2-7	.	.	TGTGCCTGGAGTGTACCGGCGAATAGGGCAGATCAGTACTTC	CAWSVPANRADQYF
TRBV27	TRBJ2-5	.	TRBD1	TGTGCCAGCAGTTCCCAAATAGGGACAGGCAAAGAGACCCAGTACTTC	CASSSQIGTGKETQYF
TRBV7-6	TRBJ1-1	.	.	TGTGCCAGCAGCCCCTATGGTGAGGGGAACACTGAAGCTTTCTTT	CASSPYGEGNTEAFF
TRBV7-9	TRBJ2-5	.	.	TGTGCCAGCAGCCGCGACAGATGGGAGACCCAGTACTTC	CASSRDRWETQYF
TRBV7-9	TRBJ1-1	.	.	TGTGCCAGCAGCTTGGAGGGGGACACTGAAGCTTTCTTT	CASSLEGDTEAFF
TRBV7-2	TRBJ2-2	.	.	TGTGCCAGCAGCCTGACAGGGAACACCGGGGAGCTGTTTTTT	CASSLTGNTGELFF
TRBV13	TRBJ1-5	.	.	TGTGCCAGCAGCTTAGGCCCTGTAGGGACCAATCAGCCCCAGCATTTT	CASSLGPVGTNQPQHF
TRBV5-6	TRBJ1-2	once	.	TGTGCCAGCAGCTTGCCCCCCGACTACTATGGCTACACCTTC	CASSLPPDYYGYTF
TRBV5-1	TRBJ1-4	.	.	TGCGCCAGCAGCCTAGACAGGATTGATAATGAAAAACTGTTTTTT	CASSLDRIDNEKLFF
TRBV5-6	TRBJ2-1	.	.	TGTGCCAGCAGCGAGGACACCGACAATGAGCAGTTCTTC	CASSEDTDNEQFF
TRBV4-3	TRBJ2-1	.	.	TGCGCCAGCAGCCAAGTTGGCGGGTACAATGAGCAGTTCTTC	CASSQVGGYNEQFF
TRBV4-3	TRBJ1-2	.	.	TGCGCCAGCAGCCAAGATGGGGGGGGCGTCAACTATGGCTACACCTTC	CASSQDGGGVNYGYTF
TRBV4-1	TRBJ2-1	.	.	TGCGCCAGCAGCCAAGAGAGCAGGGCCCACTCCTACAATGAGCAGTTCTTC	CASSQESRAHSYNEQFF
TRBV4-3	TRBJ1-1	.	TRBD1	TGCGCCAGCAGCCAAGATTGGGACAGGGTGAACACTGAAGCTTTCTTT	CASSQDWDRVNTEAFF
TRBV5-4	TRBJ1-1	.	.	TGTGCCAGCAGCACGGGAGGGGACATGAACACTGAAGCTTTCTTT	CASSTGGDMNTEAFF
TRBV10-2	TRBJ2-5	.	TRBD2	TGCGCCAGCAGTGAAGCGGCGGGGGGGATCCGGGAGACCCAGTACTTC	CASSEAAGGIRETQYF
TRBV6-1	TRBJ2-1	.	TRBD1	TGTGCCAGCAGTGCACAGACAGGGTTATACAATGAGCAGTTCTTC	CASSAQTGLYNEQFF
TRBV9	TRBJ1-3	.	.	TGTGCCAGCAGCGTAGATGGTCGACCCAGTGGAAACACCATATATTTT	CASSVDGRPSGNTIYF
TRBV25-1	TRBJ1-5	.	.	TGTGCCAGCAGTGAATCGACACATTTCAATCAGCCCCAGCATTTT	CASSESTHFNQPQHF
TRBV4-1	TRBJ2-3	.	.	TGCGCCAGCAGCCTGGGACACTCTAGCACAGATACGCAGTATTTT	CASSLGHSSTDTQYF
TRBV19	TRBJ1-1	.	TRBD1	TGTGCCAGTAGTCCCGGGACAGGGGGCATGAACACTGAAGCTTTCTTT	CASSPGTGGMNTEAFF
TRBV7-2	TRBJ2-2	.	TRBD2	TGTGCCAGCAGCTTACTCAGCGGGGGGGCCGGGGAGCTGTTTTTT	CASSLLSGGAGELFF
TRBV5-1	TRBJ2-5	.	TRBD2	TGCGCCAGCAGCTTGGCCGGGAGGGCGGACCAAGAGACCCAGTACTTC	CASSLAGRADQETQYF
TRBV4-3	TRBJ1-3	.	TRBD1	TGCGCCAGCAGCGAAGGACAGGGCCCTGGAAACACCATATATTTT	CASSEGQGPGNTIYF
TRBV25-1	TRBJ2-7	.	TRBD1	TGTGCCAGCAGTGAATGGAACAGGGGGCACTACGAGCAGTACTTC	CASSEWNRGHYEQYF
TRBV2	TRBJ2-3	.	.	TGTGCCAGCACTGCAACCCCATCACCCACTATAGATACGCAGTATTTT	CASTATPSPTIDTQYF
TRBV27	TRBJ2-3	once	.	TGTGCCAGCAGTTTAGGTAAGGCCGAAACTAGGCAGACAGATACGCAGTATTTT	CASSLGKAETRQTDTQYF
TRBV18	TRBJ1-2	.	TRBD1	TGTGCCAGCTCACCCGATCTTGGACAGGGAGGCTATGGCTACACCTTC	CASSPDLGQGGYGYTF
TRBV6-5	TRBJ1-3	once	.	TGTGCCAGCAGACTCCGGGGCCTTGGAAACACCATATATTTT	CASRLRGLGNTIYF
TRBV4-1	TRBJ2-3	.	.	TGCGCCAGCCAAAGGGGGGGCCATACAGATACGCAGTATTTT	CASQRGGHTDTQYF
TRBV6-5	TRBJ1-6	.	.	TGTGCCAGCAGTTACTCAGGCGAGGGGGGCTCACCCCTCCACTTT	CASSYSGEGGSPLHF